This passage covers 10 T cell receptor beta chains from one sample sequenced in a study of Graves' ophthalmopathy and Graves' hyperthyroidism. Beta-chain TCR CDR3 regions were amplified from RNA transcripts. The first-round RT-PCR employed HTBI primers together with the Qiagen OneStep RT-PCR kit. A multiplex PCR was then performed as the second round. One entry per CDR3 protein, called by TCRdb with MiXCR from the multiplex PCR reads. The sample carries over a million distinct CDR3 sequences, about two fifths recorded once. Sequencing was carried out using peripheral blood or thyroid tissue (not recorded which). The receptors stem from an adult man with Graves' hyperthyroidism.

This clonotype was seen ten or more times. The chain is built from TRBV5-4 and TRBJ2-7; D ambiguous. Trimming removed 0 bases at V and 0 bases at J, with 7 bases between. This CDR3 contains 14 residues. CDR1 is SGHNT and CDR2 is YYREEE in the germline V gene (reference sequence). The DNA for the CDR3 is TGTGCCAGCAGCTTGGCGGACCGCTCCTACGAGCAGTACTTC. Translation gives CASSLADRSYEQYF. Supplemented by reference TRBV5-4 and TRBJ2-7, the full variable domain reads ETGVTQSPTHLIKTRGQQVTLRCSSQSGHNTVSWYQQALGQGPQFIFQYYREEENGRGNFPPRFSGLQFPNYSSELNVNALELDDSALYLCASSLADRSYEQYFGPGTRLTVT.

The table lists this clonotype with many counts. The chain joins TRBV29-1 to TRBJ1-2; no clear D gene. Germline CDR1 reads SQVTM; CDR2 reads ANQGSEA. The CDR3 runs to 12 residues. V was shortened by 5 bases and J by 6 bases, with 13 bases between the two germline ends. CDR3: CSVPTSRHGYTF. For the CDR3, the DNA is TGCAGCGTTCCCACCAGCCGGCATGGCTACACCTTC.

This rearrangement joins TRBV7-9 to TRBJ2-7; perhaps D is TRBD1 or TRBD2 (5 bases each). Trimming cost V 6 bases and J 6 bases, with 15 bases left between them. CDR3 length: 13 residues. The germline CDR1 and CDR2 sequences are SEHNR and FQNEAQ (reference sequence). The CDR3 DNA sequence: TGTGCCAGCAGTCTTCCCTCAGGGACCGAGCAGTACTTC. Translating gives CASSLPSGTEQYF.

This clonotype was counted many times. The chain employs TRBV2 and TRBJ1-2; D gene unclear. Trimming shortened V by 3 bases and J by 0 bases, and 11 bases separated the two germline ends. The CDR3 consists of 15 residues. The germline CDR1 and CDR2 sequences are SNHLY and FYNNEI. CDR3 bases: TGTGCCAGCAGTGAGCAGAAAACCCCTAACTATGGCTACACCTTC. Residues: CASSEQKTPNYGYTF.

The rearrangement links TRBV28 to TRBJ1-3; no reliable D call. Deletions cut 7 bases from V and 4 bases from J, with 8 bases between. Looked up from germline, CDR1 is MDHEN and CDR2 is SYDVKM. CDR3 size: 12 residues. CDR3 sequence (DNA): TGTGCCAGCACCCATCTGGGAAACACCATATATTTT. Its translation: CASTHLGNTIYF.

The chain uses TRBV5-1 and TRBJ2-7, with TRBD2 as a possible D gene (6 bases). Germline V gives CDR1 SGHRS, CDR2 YFSETQ. V shed 5 bases and J shed 7 bases, with 19 bases lying between them. The CDR3 sequence is 14 residues long. The CDR3 bases are TGCGCCAGCAGTTCGGGATTTCGGGGGAGAGAGCAGTACTTC. Protein: CASSSGFRGREQYF.

The chain combines TRBV11-1 with TRBJ2-7; D gene unclear. V shed 3 bases and J shed 9 bases, with 18 bases lying between them. Looked up from germline, CDR1 is SGHAT and CDR2 is FQDESV (reference sequence). The CDR3 spans 14 residues. As DNA, the CDR3 is TGTGCCAGCAGCTTGTCGCCCCATTATGTGCCGCAGTACTTC. As protein: CASSLSPHYVPQYF.

The table lists this clonotype with many counts. V usage is TRBV5-1 and J usage is TRBJ1-1; D gene uncertain. Germline CDR1 SGHRS, CDR2 YFSETQ. Trimming stripped 3 bases from V and 6 bases from J, with 9 bases between. The CDR3 covers 12 residues. The CDR3 region is CASSSSTSEAFF. The CDR3 region has the DNA TGCGCCAGCAGCTCGTCCACCTCTGAAGCTTTCTTT. The full variable domain, in which reference TRBV5-1 and TRBJ1-1 provide the parts outside the CDR3, is KAGVTQTPRYLIKTRGQQVTLSCSPISGHRSVSWYQQTPGQGLQFLFEYFSETQRNKGNFPGRFSGRQFSNSRSEMNVSTLELGDSALYLCASSSSTSEAFFGQGTRLTVV.

This clonotype was seen only a few times. The chain couples TRBV4-3 to TRBJ2-5, with TRBD2 as a possible D gene (5 bases). Germline CDR1 and CDR2: LGHNA and YSLEER. This CDR3 has 15 amino acids. The V and J ends lost 0 bases and 5 bases respectively, with 13 bases between them. DNA of the CDR3: TGCGCCAGCAGCCAAGAAGACGGCACGGGGGAGACCCAGTACTTC. Amino acids: CASSQEDGTGETQYF.

The chain combines TRBV7-2 with TRBJ1-5; D remains unclear. Germline CDR1 and CDR2: SGHTA and FQGNSA. V was shortened by 3 bases and J by 4 bases, with 16 bases between the two germline ends. The CDR3 covers 16 residues. In DNA, the CDR3 is TGTGCCAGCAGCTTTGGCGGAATAGGCGGGAATCAGCCCCAGCATTTT. Its translation: CASSFGGIGGNQPQHF.